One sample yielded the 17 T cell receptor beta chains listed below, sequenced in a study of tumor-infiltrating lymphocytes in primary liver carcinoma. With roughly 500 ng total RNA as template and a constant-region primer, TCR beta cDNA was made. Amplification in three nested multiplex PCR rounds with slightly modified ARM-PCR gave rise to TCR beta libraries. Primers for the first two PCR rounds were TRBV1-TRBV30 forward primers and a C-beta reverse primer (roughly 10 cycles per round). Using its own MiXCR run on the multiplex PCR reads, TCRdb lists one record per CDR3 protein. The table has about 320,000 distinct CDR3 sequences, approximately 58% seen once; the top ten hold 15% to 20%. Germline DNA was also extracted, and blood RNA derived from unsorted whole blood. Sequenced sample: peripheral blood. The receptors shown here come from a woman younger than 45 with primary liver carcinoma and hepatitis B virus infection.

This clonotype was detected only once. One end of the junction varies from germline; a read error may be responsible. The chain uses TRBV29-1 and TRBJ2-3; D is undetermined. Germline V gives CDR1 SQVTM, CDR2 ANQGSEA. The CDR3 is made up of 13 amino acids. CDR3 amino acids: CNVVRATSNTQYF. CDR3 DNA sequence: TGCAACGTTGTCAGAGCCACGTCAAATACGCAGTATTTT.

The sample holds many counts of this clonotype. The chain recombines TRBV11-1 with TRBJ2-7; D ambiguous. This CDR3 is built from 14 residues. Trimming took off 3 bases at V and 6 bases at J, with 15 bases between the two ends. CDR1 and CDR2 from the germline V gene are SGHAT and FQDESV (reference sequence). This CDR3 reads CASSFSSVKGEQYF. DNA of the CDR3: TGTGCCAGCAGCTTTTCTAGTGTCAAGGGCGAGCAGTACTTC. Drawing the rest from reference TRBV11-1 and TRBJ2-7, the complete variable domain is EAEVAQSPRYKITEKSQAVAFWCDPISGHATLYWYRQILGQGPELLVQFQDESVVDDSQLPKDRFSAERLKGVDSTLKIQPAELGDSAMYLCASSFSSVKGEQYFGPGTRLTVT.

CDR3 bases: TGCGCCAGCAGCCAAAACACCGGGACTAGGGACGGGCAGTTCTTC. Encoded protein: CASSQNTGTRDGQFF. The chain links TRBV4-1 to TRBJ2-1, with TRBD2 matching over 8 bases. Germline V CDR1 and CDR2: MGHRA, YSYEKL. The J segment lost 12 bases and the V segment lost 2 bases, leaving 12 bases of the junction unmatched. This CDR3 has 15 residues.

CDR3 in DNA: TGTGCCAGCAGTGAAGGCAGGGGCAGGGAAAAACTGTTTTTT. Translating it yields CASSEGRGREKLFF. This chain uses TRBV6-5 with TRBJ1-4; D possibly corresponds to TRBD1 (6 bases). V was shortened by 5 bases and J by 8 bases, with 15 bases between the two germline ends. Germline CDR1 is MNHEY and CDR2 is SVGAGI. CDR3 length: 14 amino acids.

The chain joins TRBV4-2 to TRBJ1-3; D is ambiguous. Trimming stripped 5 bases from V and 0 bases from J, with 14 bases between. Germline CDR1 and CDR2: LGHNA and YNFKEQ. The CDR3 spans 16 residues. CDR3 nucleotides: TGTGCCAGCAGCACCTCCGACGGCGACTCTGGAAACACCATATATTTT. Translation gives CASSTSDGDSGNTIYF.

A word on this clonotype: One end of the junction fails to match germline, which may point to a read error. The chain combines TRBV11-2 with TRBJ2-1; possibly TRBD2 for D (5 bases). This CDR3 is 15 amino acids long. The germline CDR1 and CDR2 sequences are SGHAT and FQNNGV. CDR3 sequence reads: CASSLGAQVGGEHSF. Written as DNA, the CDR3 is TGTGCCAGCAGCTTAGGGGCGCAAGTTGGAGGAGAGCACTCCTTC.

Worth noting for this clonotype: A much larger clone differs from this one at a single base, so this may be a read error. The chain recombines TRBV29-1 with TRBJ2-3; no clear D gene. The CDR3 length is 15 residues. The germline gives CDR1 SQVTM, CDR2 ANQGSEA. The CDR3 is CSVVLTGLSTVTQYF. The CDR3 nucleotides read TGCAGCGTTGTCTTAACGGGTTTAAGCACAGTTACGCAGTATTTT.

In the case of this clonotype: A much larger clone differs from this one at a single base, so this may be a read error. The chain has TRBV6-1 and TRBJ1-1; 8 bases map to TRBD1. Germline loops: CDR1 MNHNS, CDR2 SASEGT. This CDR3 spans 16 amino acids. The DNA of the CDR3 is TGTGCCAACAGTGAAGCCAGGGGGCAAGGGAACACTGAAGCTTTCTTT. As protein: CANSEARGQGNTEAFF.

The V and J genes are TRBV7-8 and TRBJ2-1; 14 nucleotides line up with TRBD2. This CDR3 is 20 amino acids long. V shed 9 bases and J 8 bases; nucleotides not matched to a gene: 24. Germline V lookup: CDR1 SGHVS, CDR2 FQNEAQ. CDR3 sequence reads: CASSPRGGTSGSPKDHEQFF. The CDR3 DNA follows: TGTGCCAGTAGCCCCCGAGGGGGGACTAGCGGGAGTCCTAAAGACCATGAGCAGTTCTTC.

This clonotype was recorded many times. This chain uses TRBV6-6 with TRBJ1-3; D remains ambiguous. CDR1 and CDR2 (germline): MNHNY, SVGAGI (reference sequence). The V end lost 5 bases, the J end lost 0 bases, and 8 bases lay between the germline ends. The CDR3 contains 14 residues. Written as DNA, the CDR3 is TGTGCCAGCAGTCGGGGATTCTCTGGAAACACCATATATTTT. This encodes CASSRGFSGNTIYF.

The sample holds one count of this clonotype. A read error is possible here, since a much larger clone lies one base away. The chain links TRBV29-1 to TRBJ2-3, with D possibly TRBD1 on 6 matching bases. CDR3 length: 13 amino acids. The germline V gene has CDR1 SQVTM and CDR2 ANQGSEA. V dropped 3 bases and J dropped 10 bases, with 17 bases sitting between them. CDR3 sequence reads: CSVEATPQGSQYF. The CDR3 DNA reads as TGCAGCGTTGAGGCTACCCCTCAGGGGTCGCAGTATTTT.

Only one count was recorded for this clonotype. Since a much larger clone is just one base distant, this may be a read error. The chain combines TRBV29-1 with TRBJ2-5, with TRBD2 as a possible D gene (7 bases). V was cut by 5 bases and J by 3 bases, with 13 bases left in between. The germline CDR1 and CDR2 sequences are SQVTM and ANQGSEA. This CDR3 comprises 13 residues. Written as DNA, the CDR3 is TGCAGCGTTTATTGGGGGGGCGAAGAGACCCAGTACTTC. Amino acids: CSVYWGGEETQYF.

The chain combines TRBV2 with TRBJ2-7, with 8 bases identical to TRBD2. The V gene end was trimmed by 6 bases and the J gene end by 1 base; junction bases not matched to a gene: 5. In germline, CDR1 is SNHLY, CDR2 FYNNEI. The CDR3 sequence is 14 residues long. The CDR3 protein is CASRAGEVSYEQYF. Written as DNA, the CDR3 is TGTGCCAGCAGAGCGGGAGAGGTATCCTACGAGCAGTACTTC.

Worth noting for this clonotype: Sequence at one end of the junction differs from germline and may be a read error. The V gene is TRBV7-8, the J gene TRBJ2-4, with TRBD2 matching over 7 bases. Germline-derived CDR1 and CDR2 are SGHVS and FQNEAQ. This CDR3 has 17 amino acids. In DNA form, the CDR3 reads TGTGCCAGCAGCTTAGCGGCGGCGGGGGTAGCCAAAAACATTCCGTACTTC. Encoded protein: CASSLAAAGVAKNIPYF. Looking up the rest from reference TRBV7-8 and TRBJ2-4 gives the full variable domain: GAGVSQSPRYKVAKRGQDVALRCDPISGHVSLFWYQQALGQGPEFLTYFQNEAQLDKSGLPSDRFFAERPEGSVSTLKIQRTQQEDSAVYLCASSLAAAGVAKNIPYFGAGTRLSVL.

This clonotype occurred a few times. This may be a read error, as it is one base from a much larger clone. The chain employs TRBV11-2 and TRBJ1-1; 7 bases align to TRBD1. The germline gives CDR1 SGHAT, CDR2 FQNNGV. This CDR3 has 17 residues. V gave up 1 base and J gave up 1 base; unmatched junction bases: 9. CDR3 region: CASSLVRQGYANTEAFF. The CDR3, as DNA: TGTGCCAGCAGCTTAGTCAGACAGGGTTATGCGAACACTGAAGCTTTCTTT. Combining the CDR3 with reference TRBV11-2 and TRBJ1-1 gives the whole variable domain EAGVAQSPRYKIIEKRQSVAFWCNPISGHATLYWYQQILGQGPKLLIQFQNNGVVDDSQLPKDRFSAERLKGVDSTLKIQPAKLEDSAVYLCASSLVRQGYANTEAFFGQGTRLTVV.

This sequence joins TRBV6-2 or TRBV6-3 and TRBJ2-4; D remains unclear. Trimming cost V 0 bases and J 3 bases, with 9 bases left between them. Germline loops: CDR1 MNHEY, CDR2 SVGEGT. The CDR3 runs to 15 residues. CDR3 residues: CASSYSVLSKNIQYF. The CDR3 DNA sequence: TGTGCCAGCAGTTACTCGGTACTAAGCAAAAACATTCAGTACTTC.

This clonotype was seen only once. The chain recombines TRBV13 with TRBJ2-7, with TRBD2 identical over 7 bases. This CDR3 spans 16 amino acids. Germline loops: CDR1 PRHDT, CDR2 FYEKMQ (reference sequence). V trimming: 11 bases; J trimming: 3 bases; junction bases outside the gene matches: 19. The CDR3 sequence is CAGILDPGASGYEQYF. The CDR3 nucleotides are TGTGCCGGCATCTTAGACCCTGGGGCTAGCGGCTACGAGCAGTACTTC.